The T cell receptor (beta chain) under discussion was sequenced for a study of T cells in Graves' hyperthyroidism and ophthalmopathy. As concerns this clonotype: The antigen remains unidentified.

TCR beta CDR3 regions were amplified from RNA transcripts. The study used the HTBI primer set for a first-round RT-PCR of the TCR CDR3. TCRdb reanalysed the multiplex PCR reads using MiXCR and keeps one entry per CDR3 protein. The data hold roughly 500,000 distinct CDR3 sequences, with just over 45% observed a single time. Study-wide results and limits: Blood shared most expanded thyroid clonotypes above 0.001. From stable hyperthyroidism, ophthalmopathy was separated by a 13 V-J model.

Uncontrolled infection, other autoimmune disease, pregnancy and lactation each barred patients from inclusion. The receptor's source is an adult woman with Graves' disease, either hyperthyroidism or ophthalmopathy (not recorded which). Sample: peripheral blood or thyroid tissue (not recorded which).

The CDR3 protein is CSSLAGSYEQYF. The CDR3 DNA follows: TGCAGCTCCCTAGCTGGCTCCTACGAGCAGTACTTC. The chain joins TRBV20-1 to TRBJ2-7; D is possibly TRBD2 (5 bases). Germline V gene lookup returns CDR1 DFQATT and CDR2 SNEGSKA (reference sequence). This CDR3 is built from 12 residues.